The 19 T cell receptor beta chains below were found in one sample sequenced in a study of T-cell reconstitution after alpha-beta-depleted transplantation in children. Researchers prepared the TCRbeta library using unique molecular identifiers, the study reports. Each CDR3 protein gets one entry after TCRdb re-called the PCR reads with MiXCR. The sample has about 980,000 distinct CDR3 sequences, about 31% seen once; the top ten hold 28%. Specimen: PBMCs, mostly from graft donor cells, collected 360 days after TCRalphabeta/CD19-depleted stem cell transplant. The receptors here all came from a boy less than two years old who had a stem cell transplant for SCID, so the T cells may come from the graft donor.

A few counts support this clonotype. The J gene is TRBJ2-2, the V gene TRBV10-3, with TRBD2 matching 11 bases. Trimming at V came to 3 bases and at J to 6 bases, leaving 9 bases not matched to a gene. The CDR3 is 17 residues long. Germline V CDR1 and CDR2: ENHRY, SYGVKD. CDR3 in amino acids: CAISDSASGGPAGELFF. CDR3 nucleotide sequence: TGTGCCATCAGTGACAGTGCTAGCGGGGGGCCGGCCGGGGAGCTGTTTTTT.

The chain employs TRBV20-1 and TRBJ2-5; tentatively, D is TRBD2 (6 bases). This CDR3 is 15 amino acids long. The germline V gene has CDR1 DFQATT and CDR2 SNEGSKA (reference sequence). The germline V and J ends were trimmed by 7 bases and 0 bases, with 18 bases remaining between them. CDR3 in DNA: TGCAGTGTATCCACCGGGACTTCGTACCAAGAGACCCAGTACTTC. As protein: CSVSTGTSYQETQYF.

The chain carries TRBV7-2 and TRBJ2-1; a weak D match, TRBD2 (5 bases). Between the trimmed V and J ends, which lost 8 bases and 3 bases, there was a span of 17 bases. The CDR3 spans 15 residues. Looked up from germline, CDR1 is SGHTA and CDR2 is FQGNSA. CDR3 bases: TGTGCCAGCTCAACCGGGGTGGTTAACTACAATGAGCAGTTCTTC. This sequence encodes CASSTGVVNYNEQFF.

This rearrangement joins TRBV25-1 to TRBJ2-2; D unclear. The germline V gene encodes CDR1 MGHDK and CDR2 SYGVNS. The length of the CDR3 is 12 residues. Trimming removed 2 bases from V and 6 bases from J, with 4 bases in between. CDR3 in amino acids: CASSERSGELFF. The CDR3, as DNA: TGTGCCAGCAGTGAACGTTCCGGGGAGCTGTTTTTT.

This chain links TRBV12-3 or TRBV12-4 with TRBJ2-1; 9 bases match TRBD2. Trimming at V came to 5 bases and at J to 5 bases, leaving 4 bases not matched to a gene. This CDR3 spans 14 amino acids. The CDR3 protein is CASSVGLAHNEQFF. CDR3 DNA: TGTGCCAGCAGTGTTGGACTAGCGCACAATGAGCAGTTCTTC.

The CDR3 bases are TGCGCCAGCAGCCACCTAGAGAGGCGGGGGGACAGGGCTAATGAAAAACTGTTTTTT. Translation: CASSHLERRGDRANEKLFF. The chain joins TRBV4-1 to TRBJ1-4, with 9 bases matching TRBD1. Germline V CDR1 and CDR2: MGHRA, YSYEKL. The CDR3 has 19 amino acids. Trimming removed 3 bases from V and 3 bases from J; junction bases left unmatched: 14.

The chain couples TRBV20-1 to TRBJ2-1; no firm D call. The V gene's germline CDR1 is DFQATT and CDR2 SNEGSKA (reference sequence). The CDR3 is 10 residues long. Trimming took 3 bases from V and 9 from J, leaving 6 bases between them. CDR3 sequence reads: CSASRREQFF. The CDR3 region has the DNA TGCAGTGCTAGTAGACGTGAGCAGTTCTTC.

This clonotype has only a few counts. The genes are TRBV2 and TRBJ2-7; D is possibly TRBD2 (5 bases). CDR1 is SNHLY and CDR2 is FYNNEI in the germline V gene. The CDR3 is made up of 15 amino acids. V was pared by 3 bases and J by 0 bases, with 12 bases between. CDR3 region: CASSDQRTFSYEQYF. CDR3 bases: TGTGCCAGCAGTGATCAGCGGACCTTCTCCTACGAGCAGTACTTC.

This clonotype appeared a few times. The chain links TRBV5-1 to TRBJ2-3; 10 bases agree with TRBD1. V lost 4 bases and J lost 3; bases outside the gene matches: 5. Germline loops: CDR1 SGHRS, CDR2 YFSETQ. The CDR3 loop spans 15 amino acids. The CDR3 loop reads CASSAAGQGTDTQYF. The DNA for the CDR3 is TGCGCCAGCAGCGCGGCGGGACAGGGGACAGATACGCAGTATTTT. The whole variable domain, filled in from reference TRBV5-1 and TRBJ2-3, reads KAGVTQTPRYLIKTRGQQVTLSCSPISGHRSVSWYQQTPGQGLQFLFEYFSETQRNKGNFPGRFSGRQFSNSRSEMNVSTLELGDSALYLCASSAAGQGTDTQYFGPGTRLTVL.

V is TRBV3-1 and J is TRBJ2-5; D not resolved. Germline CDR1 LGHDT, CDR2 YNNKEL (reference sequence). The CDR3 consists of 13 residues. V was clipped by 2 bases and J by 5 bases, with 9 bases between them. The CDR3 DNA follows: TGTGCCAGCAGCCAAAGAGCGTGGGAGACCCAGTACTTC. Residues: CASSQRAWETQYF.

This sequence joins TRBV15 and TRBJ1-4, with TRBD1 matching 11 bases. Germline assignment: CDR1 LNHNV and CDR2 YYDKDF (reference sequence). V lost 3 bases to trimming and J lost 3 bases; unmatched junction nucleotides: 6. The CDR3 is 17 amino acids. DNA of the CDR3: TGTGCCACCAGCAGGAAGGACAGGGGGCCATCTAATGAAAAACTGTTTTTT. This codes for CATSRKDRGPSNEKLFF.

This chain joins TRBV15 and TRBJ2-1, with unresolved D. CDR3 length: 14 amino acids. Germline V gene sequence: CDR1 LNHNV, CDR2 YYDKDF (reference sequence). Trimming cost V 5 bases and J 5 bases, with 13 bases left between them. This CDR3 reads CATSPNLDHNEQFF. DNA for the CDR3: TGTGCCACCAGCCCCAACCTCGATCACAATGAGCAGTTCTTC.

This clonotype was observed a few times. The rearrangement links TRBV9 to TRBJ2-1; 9 bases match TRBD2. The CDR3 contains 16 residues. The J segment lost 7 bases and the V segment lost 0 bases, leaving 8 bases of the junction unmatched. Germline values: CDR1 SGDLS, CDR2 YYNGEE. CDR3 loop: CASSVVGQRGVNEQFF. In DNA, the CDR3 is TGTGCCAGCAGCGTAGTGGGTCAGCGGGGGGTGAATGAGCAGTTCTTC.

The chain recombines TRBV15 with TRBJ2-7, with D perhaps TRBD1 or TRBD2 (5 bases each). Trimming took 1 base from V and 2 from J, leaving 9 bases between them. The length of the CDR3 is 14 residues. CDR1 and CDR2 (germline): LNHNV, YYDKDF (reference sequence). The CDR3 coding sequence is TGTGCCACCAGCAGAGGACGAGGGGCCTACGAGCAGTACTTC. It translates to CATSRGRGAYEQYF.

This chain uses TRBV4-3 with TRBJ1-6; 7 nucleotides match TRBD1. Germline CDR1 is LGHNA and CDR2 is YSLEER. CDR3 length: 13 amino acids. V dropped 4 bases and J dropped 7; count of bases not matched to a gene: 1. CDR3 nucleotides: TGCGCCAGCAGCCGGGACAGAAATTCACCCCTCCACTTT. Amino acids: CASSRDRNSPLHF.

This clonotype showed up just a few times. The chain carries TRBV24-1 and TRBJ2-3, with D possibly matching TRBD1 (5 bases). This CDR3 region has 11 residues. The germline V and J ends were trimmed by 9 bases and 5 bases, with 8 bases remaining between them. Germline CDR1 reads KGHDR; CDR2 reads SFDVKD. The CDR3: CATARGDTQYF. In DNA form, the CDR3 reads TGTGCCACCGCAAGGGGAGATACGCAGTATTTT.

This clonotype was seen more than once but under ten times. V usage is TRBV20-1 and J usage is TRBJ2-5; D possibly corresponds to TRBD2 (6 bases). Per germline, CDR1 DFQATT and CDR2 SNEGSKA (reference sequence). CDR3 length equals 13 residues. Trimming removed 5 bases from V and 5 bases from J, with 15 bases in between. This chain's CDR3 is CSAGRDWAETQYF. The CDR3, as DNA: TGCAGTGCTGGCCGGGACTGGGCCGAGACCCAGTACTTC.

In this sample, this clonotype turned up a few times. The chain combines TRBV12-3 or TRBV12-4 with TRBJ2-2, with 7 positions matching TRBD2. V was clipped by 3 bases and J by 4 bases; unmatched bases: 5. This CDR3 is 15 amino acids long. CDR3 sequence reads: CASSLGEGSTGELFF. CDR3 DNA sequence: TGTGCCAGCAGTTTGGGGGAGGGATCCACCGGGGAGCTGTTTTTT.

The CDR3 here is CASNLGRAGGETQYF. The DNA for the CDR3 is TGTGCCAGCAATCTAGGGCGGGCAGGGGGAGAGACCCAGTACTTC. The J gene is TRBJ2-5, the V gene TRBV12-3 or TRBV12-4; 7 nucleotides agree with TRBD1. The length of the CDR3 is 15 residues. Germline trimming cut 7 bases from V and 4 bases from J; bases unmatched to any gene: 12.